Shown below are 13 T cell receptor beta chains from a single sample sequenced in a study of T-cell memory formation after mild COVID-19. Via MiXCR, TCRdb re-called the 5' RACE reads, giving one row per CDR3 protein. The table lists 300,000 to 400,000 distinct CDR3 sequences, around 15% of them singletons. Specimen: PBMCs or a T cell subset sorted from them (not recorded which). These receptors were collected from a man younger than 30 who had mild COVID-19 (a few samples of this study predate the infection). Cell type and time point are not known.

In this sample, this clonotype turned up a few times. V is TRBV3-1 and J is TRBJ1-5; 10 nucleotides agree with TRBD1. The CDR3 is 14 residues long. Trimming cost V 4 bases and J 5 bases; bases outside gene matches: 2. Germline V gene lookup returns CDR1 LGHDT and CDR2 YNNKEL (reference sequence). DNA of the CDR3: TGTGCCAGCAGCCCCGGACAGGGGGATCAGCCCCAGCATTTT. It yields the protein CASSPGQGDQPQHF.

This clonotype was observed a few times. V and J are TRBV7-9 and TRBJ2-1; 15 bases match TRBD2. The CDR3 totals 19 residues. The trim removed 4 bases at V and 4 bases at J, leaving 11 bases unmatched. In germline, CDR1 is SEHNR, CDR2 FQNEAQ (reference sequence). The CDR3 loop is CASSSGLAGGPVMYNEQFF. The DNA of the CDR3 is TGTGCCAGCAGCTCCGGACTAGCGGGGGGGCCTGTTATGTACAATGAGCAGTTCTTC. Variable domain in full (rest from reference TRBV7-9 and TRBJ2-1): DTGVSQNPRHKITKRGQNVTFRCDPISEHNRLYWYRQTLGQGPEFLTYFQNEAQLEKSRLLSDRFSAERPKGSFSTLEIQRTEQGDSAMYLCASSSGLAGGPVMYNEQFFGPGTRLTVL.

This sequence joins TRBV5-1 and TRBJ2-1; 10 positions match TRBD1. V shed 2 bases and J 6 bases; nucleotides not matched to a gene: 8. Germline values: CDR1 SGHRS, CDR2 YFSETQ. The CDR3 contains 16 residues. In DNA, the CDR3 is TGCGCCAGCAGCTTCGCCGGGACAGGGGCCCTCAATGAGCAGTTCTTC. It encodes CASSFAGTGALNEQFF.

The chain uses TRBV3-1 and TRBJ2-2, with D unresolved. The CDR3 is 14 amino acids. V lost 6 bases to trimming and J lost 4 bases, with 12 bases between them. Germline V gene sequence: CDR1 LGHDT, CDR2 YNNKEL (reference sequence). Here the CDR3 reads CASSFRPSTGELFF. The CDR3 DNA reads as TGTGCCAGCAGTTTCAGACCGTCCACCGGGGAGCTGTTTTTT.

In its sample, this clonotype was seen a few times. The rearrangement joins TRBV3-1 to TRBJ2-5, with 10 bases fitting TRBD2. The CDR3 length is 16 residues. CDR1 is LGHDT, CDR2 YNNKEL, per germline (reference sequence). The junction had 4 bases not matched to a gene; V was cut back by 0 bases and J by 3 bases. CDR3 residues: CASSQDFLAGEETQYF. The CDR3 coding sequence is TGTGCCAGCAGCCAAGATTTCCTAGCGGGGGAAGAGACCCAGTACTTC.

This clonotype was seen a few times. The V call is TRBV6-2 or TRBV6-3, the J call TRBJ1-2, with 11 nucleotides matching TRBD1. This CDR3 is 16 amino acids long. CDR1 is MNHEY, CDR2 SVGEGT, per germline. V shed 8 bases, J shed 3 bases, and the junction held 11 bases outside the gene matches. Here the CDR3 DNA reads TGTGCCAGCGGAGTATCCGGGACAGGGGGTGACTATGGCTACACCTTC. Translating gives CASGVSGTGGDYGYTF.

This clonotype occurred a few times. The junction and the germline gene differ at one end; a read error may be behind it. The J gene is TRBJ2-1, the V gene TRBV6-1; TRBD1 might be the D (9 bases). The CDR3 consists of 16 residues. Germline V gives CDR1 MNHNS, CDR2 SASEGT. The CDR3 DNA reads as TGCGCGGGAGGACAGGGGATGGCCAAACCACACAATGAGCAGTTCTTC. Translating gives CAGGQGMAKPHNEQFF.

This clonotype was seen ten or more times. This chain connects TRBV6-2 or TRBV6-3 to TRBJ2-1; 8 positions agree with TRBD1. The CDR3 length is 14 residues. The trim removed 2 bases at V and 9 bases at J, leaving 6 bases unmatched. Germline V gene sequence: CDR1 MNHEY, CDR2 SVGEGT. CDR3 sequence: CASSYRTGKAEQFF. Here the CDR3 DNA reads TGTGCCAGCAGTTACCGGACAGGGAAGGCTGAGCAGTTCTTC.

This clonotype was picked up a small number of times. The chain uses TRBV9 and TRBJ2-2, with 8 bases aligning to TRBD1. The V segment lost 0 bases and the J segment 5 bases; nucleotides outside the gene matches: 9. Germline CDR1 SGDLS, CDR2 YYNGEE. The CDR3 sequence is 17 residues long. This CDR3 reads CASSVAHRGVVTGELFF. As DNA, the CDR3 is TGTGCCAGCAGCGTAGCCCACAGGGGGGTGGTGACCGGGGAGCTGTTTTTT.

This clonotype was counted a few times. CDR3 loop: CASQRQETQYF. The CDR3 coding sequence is TGTGCCAGCCAACGCCAAGAGACCCAGTACTTC. J is TRBJ2-5 and V is TRBV12-3 or TRBV12-4; no clear D gene. The CDR3 is 11 residues long. V lost 8 bases to trimming and J lost 1 base, with 5 bases between them.

This clonotype was counted only a few times. The V gene is TRBV28, the J gene TRBJ1-5; D unclear. The CDR3 has 10 residues. CDR1 is MDHEN and CDR2 is SYDVKM in the germline V gene. V gave up 8 bases and J gave up 4 bases, with 3 bases separating them. CDR3 DNA sequence: TGTGCCAGCGGAAATCAGCCCCAGCATTTT. Its translation is CASGNQPQHF.

This clonotype has more than one count but fewer than ten. This rearrangement joins TRBV4-1 to TRBJ1-1; a possible D gene is TRBD1 (5 bases). Germline V gene lookup returns CDR1 MGHRA and CDR2 YSYEKL. V was pared by 1 base and J by 3 bases, with 9 bases between. This CDR3 is 14 amino acids long. The CDR3 nucleotides are TGCGCCAGCAGCCAAGGCCGGGGGGACACTGAAGCTTTCTTT. Translation: CASSQGRGDTEAFF.

This clonotype came up many times. The CDR3 is CASRPRQGGTGELFF. The CDR3, as DNA: TGTGCCAGCAGACCCCGACAGGGTGGGACCGGGGAGCTGTTTTTT. This chain joins TRBV12-3 or TRBV12-4 and TRBJ2-2; 7 nucleotides agree with TRBD1. Trimming cost V 6 bases and J 5 bases; bases outside gene matches: 9. This CDR3 is 15 amino acids long.